These T cell receptor beta chains were read from a single sample in a study of cytomegalovirus exposure and HLA in healthy donors. Some clones are missing from TCRdb's copy, which holds only in-frame ones; the method was immunoSEQ multiplex PCR. The sample includes about 200,000 clones, about 81% seen only once; the top ten take 5.5% to 7.5%. Sequencing used PBMCs. These receptor sequences come from a woman aged 45-65 years in good health and CMV-seropositive. Both conserved end residues are trimmed from each CDR3. Each record gives: J gene, clone size, V gene, CDR3 protein. Only part of the rows carry a size: once, few, many, or a class if the clone is expanded.

TRBJ1-6 | NA | TRBV6-1 | ASSGMLGGNYNSPLH
TRBJ2-3 | NA | TRBV5-1 | ASSLSILDLATDTQY
TRBJ1-2 | once | TRBV19 | ASSPDSLYGYT
TRBJ2-2 | NA | TRBV7-9 | ASSPRVTGELF
TRBJ1-3 | NA | TRBV28 | ASRPGTDFDSGNTIY
TRBJ2-7 | once | TRBV19 | ASSILAGPYEQY
TRBJ2-1 | few | TRBV6-5 | ASRLAGEQF
TRBJ2-7 | NA | TRBV5-4 | ASSLGGRTYEQY
TRBJ2-1 | once | TRBV11-2 | ASSTSSGRAGEQF
TRBJ2-7 | NA | TRBV28 | ASSLDVAGRHEQY
TRBJ2-5 | NA | TRBV28 | ASSTSLRTAQETQY
TRBJ1-3 | NA | TRBV11-2 | ASSRQTGAGNTIY
TRBJ2-2 | NA | TRBV9 | ASSPHKSGELF
TRBJ1-2 | NA | TRBV20-1 | SASPGKKYT